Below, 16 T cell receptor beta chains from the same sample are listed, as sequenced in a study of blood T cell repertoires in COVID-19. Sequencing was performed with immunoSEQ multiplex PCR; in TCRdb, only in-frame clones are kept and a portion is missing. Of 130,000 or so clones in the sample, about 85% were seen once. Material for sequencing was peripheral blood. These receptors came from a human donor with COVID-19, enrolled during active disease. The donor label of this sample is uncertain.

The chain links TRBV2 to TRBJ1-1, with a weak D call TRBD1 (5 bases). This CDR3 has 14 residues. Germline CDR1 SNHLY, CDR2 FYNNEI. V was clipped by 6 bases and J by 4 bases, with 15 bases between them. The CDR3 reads CASRLNRRSTEAFF. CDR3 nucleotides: TGTGCCAGCAGACTGAACAGGCGGTCCACTGAAGCTTTCTTT.

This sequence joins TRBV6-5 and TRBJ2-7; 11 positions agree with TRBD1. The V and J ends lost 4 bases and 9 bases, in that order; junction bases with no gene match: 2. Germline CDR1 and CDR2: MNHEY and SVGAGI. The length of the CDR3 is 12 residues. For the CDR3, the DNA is TGTGCCAGCAGTTCGGACAGGGGGCGGCAGTACTTC. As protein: CASSSDRGRQYF.

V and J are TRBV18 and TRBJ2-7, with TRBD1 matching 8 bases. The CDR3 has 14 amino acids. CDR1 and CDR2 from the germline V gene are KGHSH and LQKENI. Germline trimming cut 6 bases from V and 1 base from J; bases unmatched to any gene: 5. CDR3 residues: CASSQDRESYEQYF. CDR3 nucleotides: TGTGCCAGCTCGCAGGACAGGGAATCCTACGAGCAGTACTTC.

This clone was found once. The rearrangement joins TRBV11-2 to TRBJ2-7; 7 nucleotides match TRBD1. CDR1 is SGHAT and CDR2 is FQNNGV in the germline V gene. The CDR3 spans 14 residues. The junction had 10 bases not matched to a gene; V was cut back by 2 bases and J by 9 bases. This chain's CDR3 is CASSLFQGVGLQYF. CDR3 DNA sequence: TGTGCCAGCAGCTTATTCCAGGGGGTAGGTTTGCAGTACTTC.

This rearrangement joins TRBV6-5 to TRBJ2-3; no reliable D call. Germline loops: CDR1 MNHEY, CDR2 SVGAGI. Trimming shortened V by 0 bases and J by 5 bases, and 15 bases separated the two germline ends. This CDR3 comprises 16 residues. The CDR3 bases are TGTGCCAGCAGTTACTCGAAGACGCCGGGTGGAGATACGCAGTATTTT. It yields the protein CASSYSKTPGGDTQYF.

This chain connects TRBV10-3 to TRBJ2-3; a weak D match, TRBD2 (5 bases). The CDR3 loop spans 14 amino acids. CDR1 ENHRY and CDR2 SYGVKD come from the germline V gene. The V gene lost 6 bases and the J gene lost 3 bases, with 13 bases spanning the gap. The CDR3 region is CAISDGEGTDTQYF. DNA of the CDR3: TGTGCCATCAGCGACGGTGAGGGTACAGATACGCAGTATTTT.

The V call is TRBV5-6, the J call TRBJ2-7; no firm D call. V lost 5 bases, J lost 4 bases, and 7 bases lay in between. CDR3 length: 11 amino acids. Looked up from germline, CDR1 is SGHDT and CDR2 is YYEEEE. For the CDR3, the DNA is TGTGCCAGCAGTTCACTTTACGAGCAGTACTTC. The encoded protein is CASSSLYEQYF.

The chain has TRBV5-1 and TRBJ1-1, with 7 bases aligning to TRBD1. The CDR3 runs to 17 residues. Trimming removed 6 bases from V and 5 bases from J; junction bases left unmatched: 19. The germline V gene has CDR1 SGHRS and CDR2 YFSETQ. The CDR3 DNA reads TGCGCCAGCAAGGAGAGACCCGGGACAGTGTTAGAAACTGAAGCTTTCTTT. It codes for CASKERPGTVLETEAFF. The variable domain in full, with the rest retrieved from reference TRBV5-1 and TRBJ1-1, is KAGVTQTPRYLIKTRGQQVTLSCSPISGHRSVSWYQQTPGQGLQFLFEYFSETQRNKGNFPGRFSGRQFSNSRSEMNVSTLELGDSALYLCASKERPGTVLETEAFFGQGTRLTVV.

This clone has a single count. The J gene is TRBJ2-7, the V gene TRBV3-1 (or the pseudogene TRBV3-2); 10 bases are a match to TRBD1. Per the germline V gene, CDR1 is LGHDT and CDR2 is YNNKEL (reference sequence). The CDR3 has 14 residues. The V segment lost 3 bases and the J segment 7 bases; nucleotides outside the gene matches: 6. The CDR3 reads CASSQQPGQGEQYF. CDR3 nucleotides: TGTGCCAGCAGCCAGCAACCGGGACAGGGGGAGCAGTACTTC.

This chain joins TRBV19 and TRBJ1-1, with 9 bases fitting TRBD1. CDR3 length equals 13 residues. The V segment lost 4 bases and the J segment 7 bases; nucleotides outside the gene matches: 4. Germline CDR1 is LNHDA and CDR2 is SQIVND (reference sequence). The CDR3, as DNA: TGTGCCAGTAGTACCCGGACAGGGGATGAAGCTTTCTTT. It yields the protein CASSTRTGDEAFF.

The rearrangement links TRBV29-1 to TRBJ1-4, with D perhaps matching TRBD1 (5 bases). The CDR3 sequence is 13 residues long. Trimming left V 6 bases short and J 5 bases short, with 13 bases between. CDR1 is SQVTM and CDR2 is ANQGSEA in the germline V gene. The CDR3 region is CSVGGILNEKLFF. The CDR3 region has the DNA TGCAGCGTGGGGGGTATCCTAAATGAAAAACTGTTTTTT.

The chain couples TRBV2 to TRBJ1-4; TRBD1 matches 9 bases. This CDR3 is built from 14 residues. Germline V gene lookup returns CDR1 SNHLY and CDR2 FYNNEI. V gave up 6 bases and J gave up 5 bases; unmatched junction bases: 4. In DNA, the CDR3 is TGTGCCAGCAGGGCCGGGACAGGGAATGAAAAACTGTTTTTT. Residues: CASRAGTGNEKLFF.

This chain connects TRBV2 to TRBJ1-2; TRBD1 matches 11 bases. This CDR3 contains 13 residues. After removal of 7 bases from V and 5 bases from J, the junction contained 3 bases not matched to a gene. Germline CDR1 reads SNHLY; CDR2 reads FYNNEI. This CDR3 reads CASKRDRGYGYTF. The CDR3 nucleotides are TGTGCCAGCAAAAGGGACAGGGGGTATGGCTACACCTTC.

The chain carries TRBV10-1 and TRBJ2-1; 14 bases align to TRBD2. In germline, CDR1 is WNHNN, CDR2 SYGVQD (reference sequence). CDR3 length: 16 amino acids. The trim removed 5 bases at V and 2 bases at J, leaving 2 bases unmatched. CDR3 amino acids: CASSRTSGGTYNEQFF. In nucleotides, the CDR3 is TGCGCCAGCAGTAGGACTAGCGGGGGGACCTACAATGAGCAGTTCTTC.

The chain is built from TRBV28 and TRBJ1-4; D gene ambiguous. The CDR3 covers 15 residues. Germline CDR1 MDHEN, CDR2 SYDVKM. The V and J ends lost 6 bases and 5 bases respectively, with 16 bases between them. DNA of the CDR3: TGTGCCAGCAGCCCTCCAGCCAGAGGAAATGAAAAACTGTTTTTT. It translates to CASSPPARGNEKLFF.

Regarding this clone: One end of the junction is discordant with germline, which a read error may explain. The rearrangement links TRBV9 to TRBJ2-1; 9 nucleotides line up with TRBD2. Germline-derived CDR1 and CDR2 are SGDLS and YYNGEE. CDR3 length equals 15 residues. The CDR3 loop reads CASSVGGGDYTEQFF. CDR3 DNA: TGTGCCAGCAGCGTAGGCGGGGGGGATTACACTGAGCAGTTCTTC.